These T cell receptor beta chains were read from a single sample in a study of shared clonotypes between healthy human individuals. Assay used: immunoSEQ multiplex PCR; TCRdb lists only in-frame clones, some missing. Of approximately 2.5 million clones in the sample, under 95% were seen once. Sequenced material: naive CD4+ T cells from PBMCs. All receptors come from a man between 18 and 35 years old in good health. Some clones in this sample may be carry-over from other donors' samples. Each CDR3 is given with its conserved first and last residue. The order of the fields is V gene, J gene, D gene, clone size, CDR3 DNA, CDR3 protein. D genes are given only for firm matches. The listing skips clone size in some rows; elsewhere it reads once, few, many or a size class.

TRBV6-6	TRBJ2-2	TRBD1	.	TGTGCCAGCAGGGAGGGACAGGAGAACACCGGGGAGCTGTTTTTT	CASREGQENTGELFF
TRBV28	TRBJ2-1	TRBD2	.	TGTGCCAGCAGTTCCGCGGGAGGGCCCCAGCATGAGCAGTTCTTC	CASSSAGGPQHEQFF
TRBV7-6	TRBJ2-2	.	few	TGTGCCAGCAGCTTAGATAGAATGAACACCGGGGAGCTGTTTTTT	CASSLDRMNTGELFF
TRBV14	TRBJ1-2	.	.	TGTGCCAGCAGCCCACTGGAACAGGGCCGTGGCTACACCTTC	CASSPLEQGRGYTF
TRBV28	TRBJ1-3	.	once	TGTGCCAGCAGTCCCGGGACTCTGGGGGGAAACACCATATATTTT	CASSPGTLGGNTIYF
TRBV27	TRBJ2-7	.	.	TGTGCCAGCAGCTTAGGGGAGCCCGGCTACGAGCAGTACTTC	CASSLGEPGYEQYF
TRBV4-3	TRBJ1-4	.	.	TGCGCCAGCAGCCACAACCGACAGGCCTGGGGTGAAAAACTGTTTTTT	CASSHNRQAWGEKLFF
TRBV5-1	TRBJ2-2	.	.	TGCGCCAGCAGCTTGGCCTTTCGACAGATTAACACCGGGGAGCTGTTTTTT	CASSLAFRQINTGELFF
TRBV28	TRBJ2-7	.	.	TGTGCCAGCACCCGAGGGGGCGGCGGGAGAGGCACCTACGAGCAGTACTTC	CASTRGGGGRGTYEQYF
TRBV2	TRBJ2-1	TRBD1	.	TGTGCCAGCAGCAAACAGGGGAGTGAGCAGTTCTTC	CASSKQGSEQFF
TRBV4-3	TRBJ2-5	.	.	TGCGCCAGCAGCCAAGATGTCCGTGAGACCCAGTACTTC	CASSQDVRETQYF
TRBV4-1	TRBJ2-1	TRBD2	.	TGCGCCAGCAGCCACGGACTAGCGGGAGTCCCCTCCGGGGATGAGCAGTTCTTC	CASSHGLAGVPSGDEQFF
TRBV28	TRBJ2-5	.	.	TGTGCCAGCAGGAGGTGGGAAGAGACCCAGTACTTC	CASRRWEETQYF
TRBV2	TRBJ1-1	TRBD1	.	TGTGCCAGCAGAGAGACAGGGTTCCCTGAAGCTTTCTTT	CASRETGFPEAFF
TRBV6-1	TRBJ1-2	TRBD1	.	TGTGCCAGCAGTGAAGGCACAGGGGGGCTCTATGGCTACACCTTC	CASSEGTGGLYGYTF
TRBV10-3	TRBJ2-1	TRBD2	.	TGTGCCACTGGATCGCAAACTAGCGGGAGCCTCACAATGAGGCAGTTCTTC	CATGSQTSGSLTMRQFF
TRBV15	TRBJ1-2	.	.	TGTGCCACCAGCAGAACCAGGGGAACCCCCTATGGCTACACCTTC	CATSRTRGTPYGYTF
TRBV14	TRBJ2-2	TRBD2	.	TGTGCCAGCAGCCACAAGTCTCTAGCGGCGACCTACACCGGGGAGCTGTTTTTT	CASSHKSLAATYTGELFF
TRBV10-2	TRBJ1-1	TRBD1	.	TGCGCCAGCAGTGAGCCGGGACAGGGGAAGACTGAAGCTTTCTTT	CASSEPGQGKTEAFF
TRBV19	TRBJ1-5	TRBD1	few	TGTGCCAGTAGCCTACAGGGGGCAATCAATCAGCCCCAGCATTTT	CASSLQGAINQPQHF
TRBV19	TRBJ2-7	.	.	TGTGCCAGTAGTAGGGGACACCAGACCTACGAGCAGTACTTC	CASSRGHQTYEQYF
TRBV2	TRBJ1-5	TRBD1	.	TGTGCCAGCTGCTGCCGGGACAGGGTTCCGGGGCAGCCCCAGCATTTT	CASCCRDRVPGQPQHF
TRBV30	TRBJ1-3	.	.	TGTGCCTGGAGTCCGGAGAGCTCTGGAAACACCATATATTTT	CAWSPESSGNTIYF
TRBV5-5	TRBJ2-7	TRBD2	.	TGTGCCAGCACCCCTTGGGCGGGAGCTGGCTACGAGCAGTACTTC	CASTPWAGAGYEQYF
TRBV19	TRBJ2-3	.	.	TGTGCCAGTAGTCCGGGACCTCCCTATACGCAGTATTTT	CASSPGPPYTQYF
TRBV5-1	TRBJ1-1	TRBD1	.	TGCGCCAGCAGCCAACAGGGGGGGAACACTGAAGCTTTCTTT	CASSQQGGNTEAFF
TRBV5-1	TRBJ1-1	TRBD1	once	TGCGCCAGCAGCCCCTGGACAGGCCAAAAAGTAGCTTTCTTT	CASSPWTGQKVAFF
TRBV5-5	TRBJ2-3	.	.	TGTGCCAGCAGCTTGGCGAACACAGATACGCAGTATTTT	CASSLANTDTQYF
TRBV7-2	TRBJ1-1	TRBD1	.	TGTGCCAGCAGCTTAGGACAGGGGAACACTGAAGCTTTCTTT	CASSLGQGNTEAFF
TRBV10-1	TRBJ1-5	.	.	TGCGCCAGCAGTGGAGGTAAAGGGCTACAGCAGCCCCAGCATTTT	CASSGGKGLQQPQHF
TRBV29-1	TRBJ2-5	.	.	TGCAGCGACAGGAATATGGGGGAGACCCAGTACTTC	CSDRNMGETQYF
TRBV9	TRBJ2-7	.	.	TGTGCCAGCAGCGTTCTGGAGGGGGCAGGGGACGAGCAGTACTTC	CASSVLEGAGDEQYF
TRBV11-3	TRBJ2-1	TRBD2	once	TGTGCCAGCAGTCGAGGACTAGGGGAATACAATGAGCAGTTCTTC	CASSRGLGEYNEQFF
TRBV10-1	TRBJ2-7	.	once	TGCGCCAGCAGTCCCGCGGGACACCCCTACGAGCAGTACTTC	CASSPAGHPYEQYF
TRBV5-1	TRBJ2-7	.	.	TGCGCCAGCAGCTTGGGACGGGCAATAACCTACGAGCAGTACTTC	CASSLGRAITYEQYF
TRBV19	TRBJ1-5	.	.	TGTGCCAGTAATAACGTTAGCCCGCTTAGCAATCAGCCCCAGCATTTT	CASNNVSPLSNQPQHF
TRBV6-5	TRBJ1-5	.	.	TGTGCCAGCAGTTACGCCCAGGATCAGCCCCAGCATTTT	CASSYAQDQPQHF
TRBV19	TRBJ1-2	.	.	TGTGCCAGTAGTGACCTAACCTATGGCTACACCTTC	CASSDLTYGYTF
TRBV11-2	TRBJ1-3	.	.	TGTGCCAGCAGCGGGGCCGTGGCCGTTGGAAACACCATATATTTT	CASSGAVAVGNTIYF
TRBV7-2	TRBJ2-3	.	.	TGTGCCAGCAGCTTAGTGAGAGGGTTTGGAGATACGCAGTATTTT	CASSLVRGFGDTQYF
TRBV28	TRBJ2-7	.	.	TGTGCCAGCAGCTGGCCCCGGGCGGCCCACGGGAGATTGAGTACAGAGCAGTACTTC	CASSWPRAAHGRLSTEQYF
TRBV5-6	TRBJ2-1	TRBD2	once	TGTGCCAGCAGCGGACCGACTAGCGGGAGGTACAATGAGCAGTTCTTC	CASSGPTSGRYNEQFF
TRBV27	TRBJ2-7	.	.	TGTGCCAGCAGTTTATATCTAGCGACGGCGCACGAGCAGTACTTC	CASSLYLATAHEQYF